The following is a T cell receptor (beta chain) sequence with its context. The antigen it recognizes is unknown. The sample holds no much larger clone one base away, and base qualities are not on file. The data stem from a study of blood T cell repertoires in COVID-19 (dated by TCRdb to 2018 to 2021). For the study in its entirety: Samples from collaborators originated in the United States, Italy and Spain and spanned both the acute and convalescent phases of COVID-19. The material from the prospective study consisted of cDNA or gDNA derived from T cells, B-cell-depleted T cells, or PBMCs. Deeply sampled blood TCRbeta repertoires from subjects exposed to, actively infected with, or recovered from COVID-19 were included in the dataset. The repertoires were released in a freely available public database intended as a resource for research on the immune response to SARS-CoV-2. Samples came from the ongoing ImmuneRACE study (first 160 participants) plus 1,254 subjects from 6 global collaborators. The sample metadata nearly always contained a de-identified subject ID, COVID-19 status, age in years and sex. Where available, HLA class I and class II types were taken from metadata supplied by the sample provider and were not determined by assay-based typing. What the study reported, not specific to this receptor: The amount of clinical and demographic metadata varied by source and participant and was provided uncurated.

Enrolling through a virtual design, the prospective study's participants ranged in age from roughly 18 to 95 years and lived across about two dozen United States geographic areas. To assign participants to cohorts, the prospective study relied on clinical history that participants themselves reported in a screening survey and a study questionnaire. Recovered participants in ImmuneRACE Cohort 3 were defined as having two consecutive negative NP/OP PCR tests, clearance from a healthcare professional, or resolution of symptoms. Mobile phlebotomists in the prospective study collected whole blood, serum and a nasopharyngeal or oropharyngeal swab from every participant. Additional blood draws and questionnaires over an approximately 2-month period could optionally be provided by prospective study participants. Blood samples from the prospective study were shipped frozen or at room temperature prior to DNA extraction.

The CDR3 numbers 15 residues from cysteine through phenylalanine. Only CDR3 DNA is held: 45 bases, read in frame from base 1. V was cut back by 0 bases and J by 0 bases, leaving a gap of 9 bases between them. As encoded in the germline V gene, CDR1 is MNHEY while CDR2 is SVGAGI. The immunoSEQ Assay, a bias-controlled multiplex PCR, was used to amplify TCRbeta CDR3 regions from genomic DNA. The study's processing was this. Within the assay, amplification of reference gene primers was used to estimate how many nucleated cells each sample contained. To quantify the absolute abundance of each unique TCRbeta CDR3 rearrangement, sequence reads were collapsed and filtered. For each sample, productive Simpson clonality was calculated as the square root of Simpson's diversity index across productive rearrangements. The immuneACCESS repertoire file appears here via TCRdb, limited to in-frame rearrangements. These files lack a portion of the clones; in checked studies, under half of the deficit traces to unresolved V genes, and the cause of the others is not known. V, J and clone size reflect that table, while D and trimming were determined from the DNA. Here the sample has about 380,000 clones; 70% to 90% occur a single time. The top ten clones comprise about 1.1% of the sample.

The rearrangement joined TRBV6-5 to TRBJ2-7; TRBD1 is perhaps the D gene, given 6 matching bases. The source material was PBMCs or T cells enriched from blood (not recorded which). The sequence derives from a woman aged 18-29 years who had recovered from COVID-19. The CDR3 amino acid sequence is: CASSYSGQPSYEQYF. The DNA is TGTGCCAGCAGTTACTCCGGACAGCCCTCCTACGAGCAGTACTTC.